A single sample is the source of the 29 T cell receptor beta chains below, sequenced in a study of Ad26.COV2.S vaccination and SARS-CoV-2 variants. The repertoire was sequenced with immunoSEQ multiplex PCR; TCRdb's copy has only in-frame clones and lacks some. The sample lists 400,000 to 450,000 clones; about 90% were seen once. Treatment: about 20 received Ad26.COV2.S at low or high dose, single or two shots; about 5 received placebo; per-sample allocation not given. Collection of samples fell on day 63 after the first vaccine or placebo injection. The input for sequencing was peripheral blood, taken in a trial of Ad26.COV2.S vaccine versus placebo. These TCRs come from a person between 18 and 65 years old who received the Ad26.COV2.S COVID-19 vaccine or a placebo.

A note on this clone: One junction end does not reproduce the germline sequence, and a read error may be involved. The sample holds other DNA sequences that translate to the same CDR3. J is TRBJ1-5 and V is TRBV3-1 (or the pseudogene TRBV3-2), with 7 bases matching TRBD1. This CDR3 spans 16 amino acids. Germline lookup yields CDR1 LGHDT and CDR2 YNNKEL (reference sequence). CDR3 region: CASSQGPGQMGQPQHF. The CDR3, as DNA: TGTGCTAGCAGCCAGGGCCCGGGACAGATGGGTCAGCCCCAGCATTTT.

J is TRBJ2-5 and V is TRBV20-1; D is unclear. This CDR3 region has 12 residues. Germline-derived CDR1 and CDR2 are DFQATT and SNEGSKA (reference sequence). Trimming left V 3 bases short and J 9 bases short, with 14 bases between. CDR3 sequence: CSASTDEGSQYF. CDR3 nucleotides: TGCAGTGCTAGTACGGACGAAGGATCCCAGTACTTC.

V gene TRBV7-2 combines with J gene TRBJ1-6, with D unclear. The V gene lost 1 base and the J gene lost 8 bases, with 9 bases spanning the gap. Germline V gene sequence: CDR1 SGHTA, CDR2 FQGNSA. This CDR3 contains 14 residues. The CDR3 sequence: CASSLDLGDSPLHF. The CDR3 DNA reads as TGTGCCAGCAGCTTAGACCTGGGAGATTCACCCCTCCACTTT.

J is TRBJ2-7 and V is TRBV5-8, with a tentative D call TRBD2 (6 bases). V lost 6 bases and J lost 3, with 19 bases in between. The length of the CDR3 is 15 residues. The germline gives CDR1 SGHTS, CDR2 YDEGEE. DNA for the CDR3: TGTGCCAGCACCGTTACCGGGACTGTCTACTACGAGCAGTACTTC. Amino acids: CASTVTGTVYYEQYF.

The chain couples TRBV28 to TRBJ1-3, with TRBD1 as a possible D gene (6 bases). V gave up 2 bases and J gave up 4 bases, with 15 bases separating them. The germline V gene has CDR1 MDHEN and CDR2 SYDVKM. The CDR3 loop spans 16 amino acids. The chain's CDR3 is CASSLVLGGTGNTIYF. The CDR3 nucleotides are TGTGCCAGCAGTTTAGTTTTAGGGGGAACGGGAAACACCATATATTTT.

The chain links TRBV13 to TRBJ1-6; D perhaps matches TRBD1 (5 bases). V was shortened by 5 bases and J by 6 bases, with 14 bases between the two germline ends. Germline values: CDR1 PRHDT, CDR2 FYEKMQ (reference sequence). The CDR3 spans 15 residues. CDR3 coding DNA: TGTGCCAGCAGCGGTGGGACGGGGACTAATTCACCCCTCCACTTT. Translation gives CASSGGTGTNSPLHF.

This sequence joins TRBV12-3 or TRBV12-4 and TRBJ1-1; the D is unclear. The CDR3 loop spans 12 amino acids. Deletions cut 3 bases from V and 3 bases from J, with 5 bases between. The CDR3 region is CASSFMDTEAFF. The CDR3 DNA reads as TGTGCCAGCAGTTTCATGGACACTGAAGCTTTCTTT.

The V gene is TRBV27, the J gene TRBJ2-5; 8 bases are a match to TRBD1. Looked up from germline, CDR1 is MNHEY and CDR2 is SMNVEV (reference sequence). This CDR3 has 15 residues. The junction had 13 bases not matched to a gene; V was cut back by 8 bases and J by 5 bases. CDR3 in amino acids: CASGPGQGAWETQYF. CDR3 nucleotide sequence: TGTGCCAGCGGCCCGGGCCAGGGGGCATGGGAGACCCAGTACTTC.

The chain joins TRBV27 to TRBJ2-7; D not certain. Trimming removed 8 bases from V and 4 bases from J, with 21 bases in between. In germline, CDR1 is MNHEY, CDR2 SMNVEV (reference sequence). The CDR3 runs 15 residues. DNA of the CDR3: TGTGCCAGCGTCCCCCTAGGTGTTTCGGTTTACGAGCAGTACTTC. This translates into CASVPLGVSVYEQYF.

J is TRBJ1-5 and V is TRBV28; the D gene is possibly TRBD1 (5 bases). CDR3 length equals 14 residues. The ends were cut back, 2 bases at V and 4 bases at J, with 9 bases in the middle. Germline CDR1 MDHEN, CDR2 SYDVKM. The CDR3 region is CASSLGGVNQPQHF. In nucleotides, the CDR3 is TGTGCCAGCAGTTTAGGGGGGGTTAATCAGCCCCAGCATTTT.

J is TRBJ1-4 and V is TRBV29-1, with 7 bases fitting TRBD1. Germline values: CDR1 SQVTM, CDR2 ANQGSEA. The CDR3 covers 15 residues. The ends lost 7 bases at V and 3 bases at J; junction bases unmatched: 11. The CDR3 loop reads CSARQGKRANEKLFF. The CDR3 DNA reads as TGCAGCGCACGACAGGGCAAGAGGGCTAATGAAAAACTGTTTTTT.

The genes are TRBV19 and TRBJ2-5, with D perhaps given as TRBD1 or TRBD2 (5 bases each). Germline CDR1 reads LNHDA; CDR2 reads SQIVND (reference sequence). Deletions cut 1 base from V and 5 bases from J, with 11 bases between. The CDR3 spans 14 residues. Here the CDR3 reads CASSIGGVGETQYF. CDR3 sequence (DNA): TGTGCCAGTAGTATAGGAGGGGTCGGGGAGACCCAGTACTTC.

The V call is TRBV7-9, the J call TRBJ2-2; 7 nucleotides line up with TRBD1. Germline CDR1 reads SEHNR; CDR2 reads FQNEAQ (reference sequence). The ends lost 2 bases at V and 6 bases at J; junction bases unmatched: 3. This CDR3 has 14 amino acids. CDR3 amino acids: CASSLQGVAGELFF. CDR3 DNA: TGTGCCAGCAGCTTACAGGGGGTTGCCGGGGAGCTGTTTTTT.

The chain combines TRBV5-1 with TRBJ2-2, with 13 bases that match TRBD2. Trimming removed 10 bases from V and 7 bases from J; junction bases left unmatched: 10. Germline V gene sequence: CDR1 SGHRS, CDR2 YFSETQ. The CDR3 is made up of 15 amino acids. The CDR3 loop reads CAGGTSGNICGELFF. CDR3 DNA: TGCGCCGGGGGGACTAGCGGGAATATTTGCGGGGAGCTGTTTTTT.

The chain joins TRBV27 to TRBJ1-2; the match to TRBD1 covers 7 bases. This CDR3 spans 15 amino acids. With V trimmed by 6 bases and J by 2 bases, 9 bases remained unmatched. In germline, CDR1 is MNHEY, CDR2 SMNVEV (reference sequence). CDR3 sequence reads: CASSYTGAPNYGYTF. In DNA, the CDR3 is TGTGCCAGCAGCTACACAGGGGCCCCCAACTATGGCTACACCTTC.

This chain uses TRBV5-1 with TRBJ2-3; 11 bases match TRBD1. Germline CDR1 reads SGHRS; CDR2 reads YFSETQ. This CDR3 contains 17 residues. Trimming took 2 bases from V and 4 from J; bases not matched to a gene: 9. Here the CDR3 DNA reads TGCGCCAGCAGCTTCCCCACTGGGACAGGGGGGTCAGATACGCAGTATTTT. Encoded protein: CASSFPTGTGGSDTQYF. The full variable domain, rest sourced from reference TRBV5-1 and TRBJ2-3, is KAGVTQTPRYLIKTRGQQVTLSCSPISGHRSVSWYQQTPGQGLQFLFEYFSETQRNKGNFPGRFSGRQFSNSRSEMNVSTLELGDSALYLCASSFPTGTGGSDTQYFGPGTRLTVL.

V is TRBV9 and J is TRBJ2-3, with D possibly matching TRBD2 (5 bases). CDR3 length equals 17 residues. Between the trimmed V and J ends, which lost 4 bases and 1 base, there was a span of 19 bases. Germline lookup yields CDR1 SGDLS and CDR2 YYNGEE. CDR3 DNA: TGTGCCAGCAGCTCCCCACTAGGTTGGCAAGGCACAGATACGCAGTATTTT. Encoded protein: CASSSPLGWQGTDTQYF. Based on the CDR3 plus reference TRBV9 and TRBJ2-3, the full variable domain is DSGVTQTPKHLITATGQRVTLRCSPRSGDLSVYWYQQSLDQGLQFLIQYYNGEERAKGNILERFSAQQFPDLHSELNLSSLELGDSALYFCASSSPLGWQGTDTQYFGPGTRLTVL.

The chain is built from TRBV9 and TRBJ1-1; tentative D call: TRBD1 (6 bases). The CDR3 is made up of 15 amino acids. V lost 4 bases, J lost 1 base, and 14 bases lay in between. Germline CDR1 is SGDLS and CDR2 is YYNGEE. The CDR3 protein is CASSSSGAGNTEAFF. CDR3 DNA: TGTGCCAGCAGCTCCTCAGGGGCGGGGAACACTGAAGCTTTCTTT.

This chain's CDR3 is CASTPEGASTDTQYF. CDR3 DNA: TGTGCCAGCACCCCTGAGGGGGCGTCCACAGATACGCAGTATTTT. The chain couples TRBV9 to TRBJ2-3, with TRBD1 matching over 7 bases. The V and J ends lost 6 bases and 2 bases, in that order; junction bases with no gene match: 9. Germline values: CDR1 SGDLS, CDR2 YYNGEE. The CDR3 sequence is 15 residues long. The entire variable domain, with the rest obtained from reference TRBV9 and TRBJ2-3, is as follows: DSGVTQTPKHLITATGQRVTLRCSPRSGDLSVYWYQQSLDQGLQFLIQYYNGEERAKGNILERFSAQQFPDLHSELNLSSLELGDSALYFCASTPEGASTDTQYFGPGTRLTVL.

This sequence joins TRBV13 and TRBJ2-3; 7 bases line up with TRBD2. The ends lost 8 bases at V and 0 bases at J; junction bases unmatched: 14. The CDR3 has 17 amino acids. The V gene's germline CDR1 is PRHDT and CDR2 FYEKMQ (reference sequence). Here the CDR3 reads CASEPWGRDSSTDTQYF. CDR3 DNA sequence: TGTGCCAGCGAGCCCTGGGGGAGGGACTCTAGCACAGATACGCAGTATTTT.

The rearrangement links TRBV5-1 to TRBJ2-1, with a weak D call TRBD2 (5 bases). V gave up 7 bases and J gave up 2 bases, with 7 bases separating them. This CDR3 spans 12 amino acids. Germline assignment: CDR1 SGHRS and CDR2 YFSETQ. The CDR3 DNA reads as TGCGCCAGCGGGGAGACCTACAATGAGCAGTTCTTC. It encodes CASGETYNEQFF.

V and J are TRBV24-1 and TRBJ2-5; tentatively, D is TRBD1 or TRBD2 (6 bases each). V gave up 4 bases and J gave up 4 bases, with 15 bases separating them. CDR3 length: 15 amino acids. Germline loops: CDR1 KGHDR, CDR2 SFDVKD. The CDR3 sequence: CATSDRGTPPETQYF. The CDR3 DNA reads TGTGCCACCAGTGACCGGGGGACACCCCCAGAGACCCAGTACTTC.

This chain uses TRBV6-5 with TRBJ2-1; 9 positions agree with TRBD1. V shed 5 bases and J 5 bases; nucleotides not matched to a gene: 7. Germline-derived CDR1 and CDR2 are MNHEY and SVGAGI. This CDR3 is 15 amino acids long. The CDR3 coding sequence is TGTGCCAGCAGTACGCTAGGGACAGGGAACAATGAGCAGTTCTTC. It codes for CASSTLGTGNNEQFF.

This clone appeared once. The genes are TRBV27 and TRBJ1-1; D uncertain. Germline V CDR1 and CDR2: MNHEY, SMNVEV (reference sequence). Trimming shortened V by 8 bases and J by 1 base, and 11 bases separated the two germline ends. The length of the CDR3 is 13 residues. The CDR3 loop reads CASARLPNTEAFF. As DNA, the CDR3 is TGTGCCAGCGCCCGGCTACCGAACACTGAAGCTTTCTTT.

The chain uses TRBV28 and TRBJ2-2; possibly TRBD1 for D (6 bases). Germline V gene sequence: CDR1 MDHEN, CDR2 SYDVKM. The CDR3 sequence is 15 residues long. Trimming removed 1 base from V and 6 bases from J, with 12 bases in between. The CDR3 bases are TGTGCCAGCAGTTTATCGGGACACATTGCCGGGGAGCTGTTTTTT. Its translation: CASSLSGHIAGELFF. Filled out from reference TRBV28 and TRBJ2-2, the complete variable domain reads DVKVTQSSRYLVKRTGEKVFLECVQDMDHENMFWYRQDPGLGLRLIYFSYDVKMKEKGDIPEGYSVSREKKERFSLILESASTNQTSMYLCASSLSGHIAGELFFGEGSRLTVL.

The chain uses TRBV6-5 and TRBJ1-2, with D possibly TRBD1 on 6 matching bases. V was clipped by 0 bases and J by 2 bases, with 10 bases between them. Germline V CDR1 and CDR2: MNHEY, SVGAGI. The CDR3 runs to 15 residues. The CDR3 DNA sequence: TGTGCCAGCAGTTACTCCGCAGGGGCCAACTATGGCTACACCTTC. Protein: CASSYSAGANYGYTF.

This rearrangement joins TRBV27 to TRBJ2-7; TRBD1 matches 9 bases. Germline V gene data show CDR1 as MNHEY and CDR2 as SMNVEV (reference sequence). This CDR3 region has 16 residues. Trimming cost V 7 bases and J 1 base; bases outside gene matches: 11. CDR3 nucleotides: TGTGCCAGCATACCAACCCCGGGACAGGGATCCTACGAGCAGTACTTC. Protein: CASIPTPGQGSYEQYF.

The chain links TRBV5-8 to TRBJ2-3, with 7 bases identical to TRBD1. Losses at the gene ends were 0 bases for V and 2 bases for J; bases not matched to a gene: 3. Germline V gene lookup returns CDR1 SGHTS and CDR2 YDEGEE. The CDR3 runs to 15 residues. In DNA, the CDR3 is TGTGCCAGCAGCTTGGGACAGGGTAACACAGATACGCAGTATTTT. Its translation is CASSLGQGNTDTQYF.

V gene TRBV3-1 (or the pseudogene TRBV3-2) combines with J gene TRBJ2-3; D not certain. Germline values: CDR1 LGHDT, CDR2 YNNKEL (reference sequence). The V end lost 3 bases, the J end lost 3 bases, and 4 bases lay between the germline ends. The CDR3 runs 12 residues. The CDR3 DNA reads TGTGCCAGCAGCCACGGGACAGATACGCAGTATTTT. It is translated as CASSHGTDTQYF.